Listed below are T cell receptor beta chains from one sample, sequenced in a study of CD8 T cells in Susac syndrome. MiXCR, run by TCRdb on the immunoSEQ multiplex PCR reads, gives a single entry per CDR3 protein. The sample shows under 300,000 distinct CDR3 sequences, less than 96% of them seen only once. The sample was CD4+ T cells from PBMCs. These receptors were taken from a human donor with Susac syndrome. CDR3s include the opening cysteine and the closing phenylalanine or tryptophan. D genes are given only for firm matches. Rows may omit the clone size; those that give it use once, few, many or a size class.

d_call j_call v_call clone_size cdr3_nt cdr3_aa
NA TRBJ1-5 TRBV9 NA TGTGCCAGCACAATTAGAGAATCCAGTGGACAGCCCCAGCATTTT CASTIRESSGQPQHF
NA TRBJ1-1 TRBV2 NA TGTGCCAGCAGTGTGTTTCAGGGTCGTACTGAAGCTTTCTTT CASSVFQGRTEAFF
TRBD1 TRBJ2-7 TRBV11-3 NA TGTGCCAGCAGCGCCGGGACAGCCAAAACCTACGAGCAGTACTTC CASSAGTAKTYEQYF
NA TRBJ2-1 TRBV27 NA TGTGCCAGCAGTTTTGGCCGGGGGACCAGCAATGAGCAGTTCTTC CASSFGRGTSNEQFF
NA TRBJ1-1 TRBV4-1 NA TGTGCCAGCAGCCAGGGGACACTGAACACTGAAGCTTTCTTT CASSQGTLNTEAFF
NA TRBJ2-5 TRBV6-5 NA TGTGCCAGCTCCAAGGGTGGAGAGACCCAGTACTTC CASSKGGETQYF
NA TRBJ2-7 TRBV25-1 NA TGTGCCAGCAGTGAATTAGAGACAGGCGTAAACTTC CASSELETGVNF
TRBD2 TRBJ2-1 TRBV30 NA TGTGCCTGGAGTGTATGGGGCGGGAGAGTCTACAATGAGCAGTTCTTC CAWSVWGGRVYNEQFF
TRBD1 TRBJ1-2 TRBV7-8 NA TGTGCCAGCAGCTTAGGAGGGGACAGCTCCTACACCTTC CASSLGGDSSYTF
NA TRBJ1-1 TRBV20-1 NA TGCAGTGCCGCCAGGGGAACTGAAGCTTTCTTT CSAARGTEAFF
NA TRBJ1-2 TRBV12-3/TRBV12-4 NA TGTGCCAGCAGTTTACAGACAGGATCTGCGCGCGGCTACACCTTC CASSLQTGSARGYTF
NA TRBJ1-5 TRBV7-9 NA TGTGCCAGCAGCCCTGGACTGGACAGCTATCAGCCCCAGCATTTT CASSPGLDSYQPQHF
NA TRBJ1-1 TRBV4-1 NA TGCGCCAGCAACCCACAGGCCATGAACACTGAAGCTTTCTTT CASNPQAMNTEAFF
NA TRBJ2-2 TRBV4-1 NA TGCGCCAGCAGCCAAGTCGCGCCCGGGGAGCTGTTTTTT CASSQVAPGELFF
NA TRBJ1-1 TRBV12-3/TRBV12-4 NA TGTGCCACCCAGGGTCGCTGGGCTTTCTTT CATQGRWAFF
NA TRBJ1-2 TRBV27 NA TGTGCCAGCAGTTCCCGCGGCCCAACCTATGGCTACACCTTC CASSSRGPTYGYTF
NA TRBJ2-1 TRBV27 once TGTGCCAGCACCTGGTCCGTCGGTGGGTCCTACAATGAGCAGTTCTTC CASTWSVGGSYNEQFF
TRBD2 TRBJ2-7 TRBV20-1 NA TGCAGTGCTAGAGGTCTAGCGGAACCCTACGAGCAGTACTTC CSARGLAEPYEQYF
NA TRBJ2-1 TRBV28 NA TGTGCCAGCGGTGGGGGTCGATACAATGAGCAGTTCTTC CASGGGRYNEQFF
NA TRBJ2-5 TRBV7-9 NA TGTGCCAGCAGCTCGATAGAGACCCAGTACTTC CASSSIETQYF
NA TRBJ2-1 TRBV19 NA TGTGCCAGTAGTACCGGGGGTAATGAGCAGTTCTTC CASSTGGNEQFF
NA TRBJ1-1 TRBV20-1 NA TGCAGTGCCCGCTGGGGAGGTAGGATGAACACTGAAGCTTTCTTT CSARWGGRMNTEAFF
NA TRBJ2-2 TRBV15 NA TGTGCCACCAGCAGAGAATTCGGCCCGGGCGGGGAGCTGTTTTTT CATSREFGPGGELFF
NA TRBJ2-3 TRBV27 once TGTGCCAGCAGTGTAGATCCCCTGGCGGGAAAGCTCACAGATACGCAGTATTTT CASSVDPLAGKLTDTQYF
TRBD2 TRBJ2-7 TRBV19 NA TGTGCCAGTAGTCCCCCGACTAGCCCCCGCCTCGAGCAGTACTTC CASSPPTSPRLEQYF
NA TRBJ1-2 TRBV19 NA TGTGCCAGCTTGCCCAACCCTAACTATGGCTACACCTTC CASLPNPNYGYTF
NA TRBJ1-3 TRBV14 NA TGTGCCAGCAGCCGCCTAGGACGGGACAACTCTGGAAACACCATATATTTT CASSRLGRDNSGNTIYF
TRBD2 TRBJ2-5 TRBV9 NA TGTGCCAGCAGCTCAAAGGTGATAGCGGGAGTAGAGACCCAGTACTTC CASSSKVIAGVETQYF